The 23 T cell receptor beta chains below all came from one sample that was sequenced in a study of response to subunit inactivated influenza vaccine (dated by TCRdb to about 2018). The method behind the library was RT-PCR. Sequencing was carried out with an Illumina HiSeq 2500. TCRdb reanalyzed the raw reads on its own, using fastp at Q25 for trimming and MiXCR for clone calling, and kept in-frame beta chains. Rows with one shared CDR3 protein collapse into an entry with the most common genes and DNA. In this sample the table shows about 650,000 distinct CDR3 sequences, 13% to 15% of which occur a single time. The ten largest clones represent approximately 7.6% of the sample. Specimen: PBMCs from blood, collected approximately 15 days before vaccination. These receptors were collected from a man in his fifties who received an inactivated influenza vaccine. Donor details come from another sample of the same person, matched by shared clones.

This clonotype showed up just a few times. The chain employs TRBV2 and TRBJ2-7; D gene unclear. The CDR3 is made up of 11 amino acids. Trimming took 8 bases from V and 3 from J, leaving 8 bases between them. CDR1 SNHLY and CDR2 FYNNEI come from the germline V gene. This CDR3 reads CASVEHYEQYF. The CDR3, as DNA: TGTGCCAGCGTCGAGCACTACGAGCAGTACTTC.

This clonotype was seen a handful of times. V is TRBV20-1 and J is TRBJ2-7; TRBD1 aligns across 7 bases. Per the germline V gene, CDR1 is DFQATT and CDR2 is SNEGSKA (reference sequence). V gave up 6 bases and J gave up 5 bases; unmatched junction bases: 7. This CDR3 region has 12 residues. The DNA for the CDR3 is TGCAGTGCCTGGGACAGAGGGAACGAGCAGTACTTC. Its translation is CSAWDRGNEQYF.

This clonotype has a handful of counts. This chain connects TRBV6-2 or TRBV6-3 to TRBJ2-5; tentative D call: TRBD2 (6 bases). V was cut by 8 bases and J by 5 bases, with 18 bases left in between. The CDR3 is 14 residues long. CDR1 and CDR2 (germline): MNHEY, SVGEGT. CDR3 DNA: TGTGCCAGCCAAAGGACGTCACGGGGGGAGACCCAGTACTTC. Its protein product is CASQRTSRGETQYF.

The genes are TRBV4-3 and TRBJ2-3, with D tentatively TRBD2 (6 bases). Germline values: CDR1 LGHNA, CDR2 YSLEER. V was pared by 3 bases and J by 4 bases, with 20 bases between. There are 17 residues in the CDR3. The CDR3: CASSHEPDYQGADTQYF. The CDR3 bases are TGCGCCAGCAGCCATGAACCGGACTACCAGGGAGCAGATACGCAGTATTTT.

The chain carries TRBV10-3 and TRBJ2-7; D is uncertain. V was clipped by 6 bases and J by 4 bases, with 13 bases between them. This CDR3 is 13 amino acids long. Germline CDR1 ENHRY, CDR2 SYGVKD. CDR3 in DNA: TGTGCCATCAGATCGGATTCTTGGTACGAGCAGTACTTC. It yields the protein CAIRSDSWYEQYF.

The rearrangement joins TRBV20-1 to TRBJ2-5; 7 bases are a match to TRBD2. Germline CDR1 DFQATT, CDR2 SNEGSKA (reference sequence). This CDR3 has 14 amino acids. Trimming removed 2 bases from V and 1 base from J; junction bases left unmatched: 4. DNA for the CDR3: TGCAGTGCTAGATACCTAGCGGCCCAAGAGACCCAGTACTTC. Residues: CSARYLAAQETQYF.

This chain joins TRBV20-1 and TRBJ1-5; 8 nucleotides align to TRBD1. From germline, CDR1 is DFQATT and CDR2 SNEGSKA (reference sequence). V was pared by 3 bases and J by 6 bases, with 7 bases of the junction left unmatched. This CDR3 spans 14 amino acids. CDR3 sequence reads: CSARYDRGAQPQHF. CDR3 DNA sequence: TGCAGTGCTAGGTATGACAGGGGAGCTCAGCCCCAGCATTTT.

This clonotype has a handful of counts. This sequence joins TRBV6-5 and TRBJ2-3; D is perhaps TRBD2 (6 bases). Germline CDR1 is MNHEY and CDR2 is SVGAGI. V lost 0 bases and J 3 bases, leaving 16 bases between the germline ends. The CDR3 has 17 amino acids. Here the CDR3 DNA reads TGTGCCAGCAGTTACTCATTCGGGGAGGAGAGGACAGATACGCAGTATTTT. It encodes CASSYSFGEERTDTQYF.

This chain connects TRBV12-3 or TRBV12-4 to TRBJ2-1; D unresolved. CDR3 length: 12 residues. V dropped 6 bases and J dropped 9 bases, with 12 bases sitting between them. This CDR3 reads CASSPLGIEQFF. Written as DNA, the CDR3 is TGTGCCAGCAGCCCGCTAGGGATTGAGCAGTTCTTC.

V and J are TRBV15 and TRBJ2-5, with 7 bases fitting TRBD1. The trim removed 3 bases at V and 0 bases at J, leaving 4 bases unmatched. Germline V gene data show CDR1 as LNHNV and CDR2 as YYDKDF (reference sequence). This CDR3 has 15 amino acids. Here the CDR3 reads CATSRGDSHQETQYF. CDR3 in DNA: TGTGCCACCAGCAGGGGGGACAGCCACCAAGAGACCCAGTACTTC.

This clonotype was counted between two and nine times. The chain employs TRBV4-2 and TRBJ2-1, with 10 bases that match TRBD2. Unmatched junction bases numbered 7, after V lost 4 bases and J lost 4 bases. Germline loops: CDR1 LGHNA, CDR2 YNFKEQ. The CDR3 is made up of 16 amino acids. The DNA for the CDR3 is TGTGCCAGCAGCCCAACTCTAGCGGGGGCTTACAATGAGCAGTTCTTC. Amino acid sequence: CASSPTLAGAYNEQFF.

CDR3 loop: CASSIFSGLAGGPLDEQYF. CDR3 nucleotides: TGTGCCAGCAGCATCTTTTCGGGACTAGCGGGGGGGCCTTTGGACGAGCAGTACTTC. The gene calls are TRBV11-2 and TRBJ2-7; 16 bases line up with TRBD2. The germline V gene has CDR1 SGHAT and CDR2 FQNNGV. V shed 5 bases, J shed 5 bases, and the junction held 15 bases outside the gene matches. The CDR3 is 19 amino acids.

This chain joins TRBV20-1 and TRBJ2-7; 8 positions match TRBD1. This CDR3 has 10 residues. After removal of 5 bases from V and 12 bases from J, the junction contained 6 bases not matched to a gene. CDR1 is DFQATT and CDR2 is SNEGSKA in the germline V gene (reference sequence). The CDR3 spells CSAGDRGRYF. The DNA for the CDR3 is TGCAGTGCTGGTGACAGGGGTCGGTACTTC.

V gene TRBV2 combines with J gene TRBJ2-7; 10 nucleotides line up with TRBD1. CDR3 size: 15 residues. V lost 2 bases, J lost 8 bases, and 9 bases stayed unmatched. In germline, CDR1 is SNHLY, CDR2 FYNNEI. The CDR3 nucleotides are TGTGCCAGCAGTGAACCGGGACAGGGGCTTATGAAGCAGTACTTC. Translating gives CASSEPGQGLMKQYF. Together with reference TRBV2 and TRBJ2-7, the CDR3 gives the full variable domain: EPEVTQTPSHQVTQMGQEVILRCVPISNHLYFYWYRQILGQKVEFLVSFYNNEISEKSEIFDDQFSVERPDGSNFTLKIRSTKLEDSAMYFCASSEPGQGLMKQYFGPGTRLTVT.

This clonotype was observed a handful of times. The chain links TRBV5-1 to TRBJ2-5; D is unresolved. CDR3 length equals 17 residues. Germline CDR1 and CDR2: SGHRS and YFSETQ. V dropped 1 base and J dropped 2 bases, with 18 bases sitting between them. CDR3 sequence reads: CASSLSSGRPGQETQYF. For the CDR3, the DNA is TGCGCCAGCAGCTTGAGTTCTGGCAGGCCCGGTCAAGAGACCCAGTACTTC.

This clonotype has more than one count but fewer than ten. The chain links TRBV6-5 to TRBJ2-2; 9 bases fit TRBD1. Germline-derived CDR1 and CDR2 are MNHEY and SVGAGI. The CDR3 runs 15 residues. V trimming: 2 bases; J trimming: 4 bases; junction bases outside the gene matches: 2. The CDR3 spells CASSYRDRATGELFF. Here the CDR3 DNA reads TGTGCCAGCAGTTACCGGGACAGGGCCACCGGGGAGCTGTTTTTT.

The CDR3 DNA is TGCAGTGTTATTCGGCAGGCCGACACAGATACGCAGTATTTT. Translating gives CSVIRQADTDTQYF. The gene calls are TRBV20-1 and TRBJ2-3, with D unclear. Trimming took 7 bases from V and 2 from J, leaving 16 bases between them. From germline, CDR1 is DFQATT and CDR2 SNEGSKA (reference sequence). This CDR3 comprises 14 residues.

This clonotype was counted at least ten times. The V call is TRBV20-1, the J call TRBJ2-1; D not certain. The germline V gene has CDR1 DFQATT and CDR2 SNEGSKA (reference sequence). The CDR3 runs 14 residues. The ends were cut back, 4 bases at V and 0 bases at J, with 10 bases in the middle. CDR3 residues: CSATTVSSYNEQFF. CDR3 sequence (DNA): TGCAGTGCTACCACCGTAAGCTCCTACAATGAGCAGTTCTTC.

This clonotype was observed many times. The chain combines TRBV4-2 with TRBJ2-1; possible D gene TRBD1, 5 bases. V was cut by 6 bases and J by 4 bases, with 22 bases left in between. The CDR3 covers 17 residues. CDR1 and CDR2 from the germline V gene are LGHNA and YNFKEQ. This chain's CDR3 is CASSQTGQKGKYNEQFF. The CDR3 coding sequence is TGTGCCAGCAGTCAAACCGGACAAAAGGGAAAATACAATGAGCAGTTCTTC.

There are a few counts of this clonotype. The J gene is TRBJ2-5, the V gene TRBV20-1; D may be TRBD2 (5 bases). Germline CDR1 DFQATT, CDR2 SNEGSKA (reference sequence). This CDR3 region has 12 residues. CDR3 DNA sequence: TGCCGCGGTCCCGGGGTCGGAGAGACCCAGTACTTC. It codes for CRGPGVGETQYF.

The rearrangement joins TRBV9 to TRBJ2-1, with a possible D match to TRBD2 (6 bases). Germline assignment: CDR1 SGDLS and CDR2 YYNGEE. Trimming removed 6 bases from V and 5 bases from J, with 21 bases in between. CDR3 length: 16 amino acids. CDR3 nucleotides: TGTGCCAGCACGAAAGGGTTGGCTAGCGTAAACAATGAGCAGTTCTTC. Encoded protein: CASTKGLASVNNEQFF.

This chain connects TRBV24-1 to TRBJ2-1; the match to TRBD2 covers 14 bases. V gave up 4 bases and J gave up 6 bases; unmatched junction bases: 4. The CDR3 has 16 amino acids. Germline V lookup: CDR1 KGHDR, CDR2 SFDVKD. In DNA, the CDR3 is TGTGCCACCAGTGACCTGGGACTAGCGGGAGCCAATGAGCAGTTCTTC. Translation: CATSDLGLAGANEQFF.

The chain links TRBV5-1 to TRBJ2-7; TRBD1 agrees at 8 bases. With V trimmed by 5 bases and J by 3 bases, 10 bases remained unmatched. From germline, CDR1 is SGHRS and CDR2 YFSETQ. This CDR3 has 15 residues. DNA of the CDR3: TGCGCCAGCAGGGTCGGGACAGGCGTTCTCTACGAGCAGTACTTC. It encodes CASRVGTGVLYEQYF.